Below, one TCR beta chain is given with its context. PBMCs were cryopreserved, and 1.5 to 2.5 micrograms of genomic DNA from them went into TCR beta libraries. The sample belongs to a study of cytotoxic CD8 clonotypes in ibrutinib-treated CLL. Background on the study: Specimens for response were gathered following a median about twelve months of therapy, spanning 6 to 36.

The repertoire was sequenced with immunoSEQ multiplex PCR; TCRdb's copy has only in-frame clones and lacks some. The sample has 50,000 to 70,000 clones, 50% to 60% seen once; the top ten hold around 25%. Trimming took 0 bases from V and 1 from J, leaving 7 bases between them. The CDR3 consists of 15 residues. The germline V gene encodes CDR1 ENHRY and CDR2 SYGVKD. This TCR derives from a human donor with chronic lymphocytic leukemia. Sequenced here: PBMCs, sampled at disease progression, from a patient treated with ibrutinib. The genes are TRBV10-3 and TRBJ2-1; maybe TRBD2 (5 bases). Here the CDR3 DNA reads TGTGCCATCAGTGAGTCGAGGGAGTCCTACAATGAGCAGTTCTTC. Its protein is CAISESRESYNEQFF.